Listed below are T cell receptor beta chains from one sample, sequenced in a study of blood T cell repertoires in COVID-19. The table came from immunoSEQ multiplex PCR; TCRdb's copy has only in-frame clones and leaves some out. The profile shows about 380,000 clones, 85% of them singletons. The sample consisted of peripheral blood. These receptors all stem from a woman aged 18-29 years with acute or convalescent COVID-19. The conserved cysteine and the conserved F or W are not part of the CDR3 here. Fields, in order: clone size, V gene, J gene, CDR3 protein. Rows give clone size only sometimes, using once, few, many, or a class for an expanded clone.

clone_size: -; v_call: TRBV5-1; j_call: TRBJ2-3; cdr3_aa: ASSSGNPKSTDTQY
clone_size: -; v_call: TRBV7-9; j_call: TRBJ2-5; cdr3_aa: ASSSGGQGESAQY
clone_size: once; v_call: TRBV30; j_call: TRBJ1-4; cdr3_aa: AWSANRGWGNEKLF
clone_size: once; v_call: TRBV6-5; j_call: TRBJ2-7; cdr3_aa: ASSAIQGGSYGQY
clone_size: -; v_call: TRBV5-6; j_call: TRBJ1-2; cdr3_aa: ASSWDRNNYGYT
clone_size: -; v_call: TRBV5-1; j_call: TRBJ2-3; cdr3_aa: ASSFSTPGQGLSTDTQY
clone_size: -; v_call: TRBV7-2; j_call: TRBJ2-1; cdr3_aa: ASSFPTSGPNEQF
clone_size: -; v_call: TRBV3-1/TRBV3-2; j_call: TRBJ2-7; cdr3_aa: ASSRDSTGEQY
clone_size: once; v_call: TRBV6-1; j_call: TRBJ1-4; cdr3_aa: ASSEAAGRGEKLF
clone_size: -; v_call: TRBV3-1/TRBV3-2; j_call: TRBJ2-7; cdr3_aa: ASSQDTPLHYEQY
clone_size: -; v_call: TRBV7-9; j_call: TRBJ2-2; cdr3_aa: ASSFSGNSRELF
clone_size: -; v_call: TRBV10-3; j_call: TRBJ2-1; cdr3_aa: AIRTTSGGAPEQF
clone_size: -; v_call: TRBV14; j_call: TRBJ2-7; cdr3_aa: ASSLRGYEQY
clone_size: -; v_call: TRBV11-2; j_call: TRBJ1-4; cdr3_aa: ASSLGDRAEKLF
clone_size: -; v_call: TRBV27; j_call: TRBJ1-1; cdr3_aa: ASSWTARSTEAF
clone_size: -; v_call: TRBV21-1; j_call: TRBJ2-1; cdr3_aa: ASSNSSEAEQF
clone_size: -; v_call: TRBV5-6; j_call: TRBJ1-1; cdr3_aa: ASSLSQAWWSGTEAF
clone_size: -; v_call: TRBV5-1; j_call: TRBJ1-6; cdr3_aa: ASSLDGLGYSPLH
clone_size: -; v_call: TRBV29-1; j_call: TRBJ1-1; cdr3_aa: SGGGTEAF
clone_size: -; v_call: TRBV9; j_call: TRBJ2-2; cdr3_aa: ASSAGPGELF
clone_size: once; v_call: TRBV10-2; j_call: TRBJ2-7; cdr3_aa: ASSDLGAGAGEQY
clone_size: -; v_call: TRBV5-1; j_call: TRBJ2-1; cdr3_aa: ASSAGQGHYNEQF
clone_size: -; v_call: TRBV5-8; j_call: TRBJ1-2; cdr3_aa: ASSLGGPYGYT
clone_size: -; v_call: TRBV4-2; j_call: TRBJ1-5; cdr3_aa: ASSPEAYQPQH
clone_size: -; v_call: TRBV29-1; j_call: TRBJ2-3; cdr3_aa: SVEVFSPTLRESTDTQY
clone_size: -; v_call: TRBV7-8; j_call: TRBJ2-5; cdr3_aa: ASNPSERGATNQETQY
clone_size: -; v_call: TRBV7-6; j_call: TRBJ2-1; cdr3_aa: ASSLAFGDSYNEQF
clone_size: -; v_call: TRBV6-5; j_call: TRBJ2-5; cdr3_aa: ATSSDRGMETQY
clone_size: -; v_call: TRBV19; j_call: TRBJ1-5; cdr3_aa: ASSISGDLYQPQH
clone_size: -; v_call: TRBV28; j_call: TRBJ2-5; cdr3_aa: ASSTDGPEGLETQY
clone_size: -; v_call: TRBV2; j_call: TRBJ1-4; cdr3_aa: ASRADSEKLF
clone_size: -; v_call: TRBV5-1; j_call: TRBJ2-7; cdr3_aa: ASKRETYEQY
clone_size: -; v_call: TRBV20-1; j_call: TRBJ2-3; cdr3_aa: SASARDTDTQY
clone_size: -; v_call: TRBV28; j_call: TRBJ1-2; cdr3_aa: ASDSEATMYGYT
clone_size: -; v_call: TRBV19; j_call: TRBJ1-4; cdr3_aa: ASGTGATNEKLF
clone_size: few; v_call: TRBV28; j_call: TRBJ2-3; cdr3_aa: ASSQPRTGEDTQY
clone_size: -; v_call: TRBV5-6; j_call: TRBJ1-2; cdr3_aa: ASSLFQGTNYGYT
clone_size: -; v_call: TRBV9; j_call: TRBJ2-2; cdr3_aa: ASSPSTMSGELF
clone_size: once; v_call: TRBV7-8; j_call: TRBJ1-5; cdr3_aa: ASSLGQGRSQPQH
clone_size: -; v_call: TRBV11-3; j_call: TRBJ1-5; cdr3_aa: ASSYPHVLSQPQH
clone_size: -; v_call: TRBV19; j_call: TRBJ2-3; cdr3_aa: ASSIGRGRSPDTQY
clone_size: -; v_call: TRBV7-6; j_call: TRBJ2-7; cdr3_aa: ASSPAARGGSYEQY
clone_size: -; v_call: TRBV2; j_call: TRBJ2-7; cdr3_aa: ASREFESGGAHEQY
clone_size: -; v_call: TRBV29-1; j_call: TRBJ1-1; cdr3_aa: SVQTDRGARVLTEAF
clone_size: -; v_call: TRBV18; j_call: TRBJ2-5; cdr3_aa: ASSYAGVETQY
clone_size: once; v_call: TRBV20-1; j_call: TRBJ2-7; cdr3_aa: SASESGLRYEQY
clone_size: -; v_call: TRBV5-1; j_call: TRBJ2-5; cdr3_aa: ASSGGQGALETQY
clone_size: -; v_call: TRBV19; j_call: TRBJ2-1; cdr3_aa: ASHYSLSDEQF
clone_size: -; v_call: TRBV5-1; j_call: TRBJ1-2; cdr3_aa: ASSYGTGNYGYT
clone_size: -; v_call: TRBV27; j_call: TRBJ2-7; cdr3_aa: ASSLSWDSSYEQY
clone_size: few; v_call: TRBV7-2; j_call: TRBJ2-7; cdr3_aa: ASSFRTAGTYEQY
clone_size: -; v_call: TRBV9; j_call: TRBJ2-1; cdr3_aa: ASSTGLAGLKPF
clone_size: -; v_call: TRBV29-1; j_call: TRBJ2-7; cdr3_aa: SVDGQGSGEQY
clone_size: -; v_call: TRBV4-1; j_call: TRBJ1-2; cdr3_aa: ASSHFLPQGGNYGYT